This TCR beta chain was sequenced during a study of radiation and T cells in renal cell carcinoma (dated by TCRdb to the early 2020s). Looking at the study overall: In total, 53 samples, comprising approximately 25 tumors and some 27 peripheral blood samples, were subjected to TCR beta sequencing. In the approximately 53 samples combined, roughly 4.4 million unique CDR3 nucleotide sequences were found, encoding about 3 million unique CDR3 amino acid sequences. Overall study results and their limits: Compared with control tumors, irradiated tumors had a greater number of dominant CDR3 motifs, and these motifs made up a bigger portion of the repertoire. TCR clonality was higher in irradiated tumors than in controls, as the top 100 clonotypes made up an average of around 54% of the repertoire in irradiated tumors compared with around 40% in nephrectomy-only tumors. Only small tumor regions of about 0.91 g were available, so intratumoral heterogeneity was not captured. The single-armed trial design could not address effects of radiation dose or scheduling on the TCR repertoire.

As regards this clone: Its cognate antigen has yet to be identified. No clone much larger than this one lies a single base away; base qualities are absent.

Including cysteine and phenylalanine, the CDR3 has 15 amino acids. Only the CDR3 DNA stays, 45 bases, in frame from base 1. V is cut back by 4 bases and J by 1 base, with 5 bases in the junction unmatched. From a lookup of the germline V gene, CDR1 and CDR2 are SGHRS and YFSETQ. The time point tag for this specimen amounts to: tumor resected at nephrectomy. The treatment or condition label of this sample denotes: treatment-naive control, cytoreductive nephrectomy. Control tumors came from treatment-naive renal cell carcinoma patients who underwent cytoreductive nephrectomy without prior radiation. All patients had renal cell carcinoma with clear cell pathology. The control tumors used for TCR sequencing were from a handful of females and 11 to 12 males, were resected between about 2011 and 2014, and had a median patient age of around 56 years (range 40 to 82). Tumors were mechanically dissociated, digested with collagenase/hyaluronidase at 37 °C, processed in gentleMACS C tubes, and stored in liquid nitrogen. Genomic DNA for TCR sequencing was prepared using the QIAamp DNA Blood Mini Kit (Qiagen). Only samples passing all quality control checks were included in the analyses.

TCR beta libraries were generated from genomic DNA with the immunoSEQ kit, following the manufacturer's recommendations. To prepare the libraries, a first multiplex PCR with proprietary primers was run, followed by a second PCR that added unique barcodes, and a bead cleanup was done after each round. Each sample batch included a kit-provided positive control reaction and a negative control reaction. The final libraries were assessed on an Agilent 4200 TapeStation D1000 ScreenTape, pooled by volume, and quantified by qPCR. Sequencing was performed on an Illumina NextSeq500 using a MidOutput 150-cycle cartridge, with 156 Read1 cycles, 15 Index1 cycles, and the kit custom primers. The pooled library was loaded at 0.9 to 1 pM with an approximately 22% PhiX control spike-in. Per the authors' processing: The vendor-processed data were analyzed in R, and a clonotype was defined as all T cells that share the same CDR3 nucleotide sequence. In the clone abundance analyses, frequencies in each sample were normalized to that sample's 10,000 most abundant clones. Public T cell clones, averaging fewer than five per sample, were removed before analysis. Dominant motifs were analyzed with ImmunoMap using the PAM10 matrix, a gap penalty of 30, and a homology threshold of 0.3, and motifs with a cumulative frequency of at least 0.01 were considered dominant. TCRdb retrieved this table from immuneACCESS and kept in-frame rearrangements only. Not all clones are present; in checked studies, unresolved V genes account for under half, and no reason is known for the remainder. D and trimming come from the DNA, and the V and J calls and clone size come from that table. The sample table lists more than 15,000 clones, approximately 50% of them with a count of one. The biggest ten clones account for about 10% of the sample.

This clonotype was sampled from a man over 45 with renal cell carcinoma. Source: tumor tissue, taken from a patient whose treatment was nephrectomy without radiotherapy. The chain links TRBV5-1 with TRBJ1-1; a stretch of 9 junction bases matches TRBD1. The CDR3 reads as follows: CASSPDRGRNTEAFF. The bases are TGCGCCAGCAGCCCGGACAGGGGAAGGAACACTGAAGCTTTCTTT.